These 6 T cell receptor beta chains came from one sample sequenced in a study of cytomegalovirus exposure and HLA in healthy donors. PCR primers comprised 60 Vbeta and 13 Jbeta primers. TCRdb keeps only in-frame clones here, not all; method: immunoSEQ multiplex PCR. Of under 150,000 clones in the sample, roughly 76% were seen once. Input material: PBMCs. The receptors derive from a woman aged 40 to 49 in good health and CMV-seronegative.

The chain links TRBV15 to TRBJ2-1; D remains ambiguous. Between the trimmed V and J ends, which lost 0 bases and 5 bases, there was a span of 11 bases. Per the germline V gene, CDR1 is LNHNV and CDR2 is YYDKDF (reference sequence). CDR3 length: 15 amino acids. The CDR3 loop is CATSRDAEYNNEQFF. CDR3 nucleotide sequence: TGTGCCACCAGCAGAGACGCCGAGTATAACAATGAGCAGTTCTTC.

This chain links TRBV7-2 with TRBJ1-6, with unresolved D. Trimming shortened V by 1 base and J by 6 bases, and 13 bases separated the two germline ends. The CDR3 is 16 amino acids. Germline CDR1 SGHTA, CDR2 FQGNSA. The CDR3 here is CASSLESGLTNSPLHF. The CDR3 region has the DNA TGTGCCAGCAGCTTAGAGTCAGGTCTTACTAATTCACCCCTCCACTTT.

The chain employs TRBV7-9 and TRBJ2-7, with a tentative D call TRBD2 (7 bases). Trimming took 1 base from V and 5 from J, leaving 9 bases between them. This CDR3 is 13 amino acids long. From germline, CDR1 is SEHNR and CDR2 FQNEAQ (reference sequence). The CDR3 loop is CASSLGGGNEQYF. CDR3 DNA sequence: TGTGCCAGCAGCTTAGGGGGGGGCAACGAGCAGTACTTC.

The chain's CDR3 is CASSLGQGAQETQYF. In nucleotides, the CDR3 is TGTGCCAGCAGCTTGGGGCAAGGGGCCCAAGAGACCCAGTACTTC. This rearrangement joins TRBV7-8 to TRBJ2-5, with a weak D call TRBD1 (5 bases). V lost 3 bases, J lost 1 base, and 12 bases lay in between. This CDR3 is 15 amino acids long. CDR1 is SGHVS, CDR2 FQNEAQ, per germline.

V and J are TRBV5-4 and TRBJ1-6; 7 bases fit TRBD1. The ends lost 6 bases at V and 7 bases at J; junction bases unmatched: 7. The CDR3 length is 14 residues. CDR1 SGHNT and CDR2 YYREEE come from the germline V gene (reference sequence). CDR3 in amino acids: CASNSGTVNSPLHF. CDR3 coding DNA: TGTGCCAGCAACTCCGGGACAGTCAATTCACCCCTCCACTTT. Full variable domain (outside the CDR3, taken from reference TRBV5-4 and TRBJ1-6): ETGVTQSPTHLIKTRGQQVTLRCSSQSGHNTVSWYQQALGQGPQFIFQYYREEENGRGNFPPRFSGLQFPNYSSELNVNALELDDSALYLCASNSGTVNSPLHFGNGTRLTVT.

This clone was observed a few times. CDR3 region: CASTSRGYEQYF. CDR3 in DNA: TGTGCCAGCACCTCGCGGGGGTACGAGCAGTACTTC. The chain has TRBV6-5 and TRBJ2-7, with 7 bases that match TRBD2. Trimming cost V 7 bases and J 4 bases; bases outside gene matches: 4. This CDR3 contains 12 residues. Germline V gives CDR1 MNHEY, CDR2 SVGAGI.